The subject of this entry is one T cell receptor beta chain. Its specificity is not known. This may be a read error, as it is one base from a much larger clone. This CDR3 is 18 amino acids long. From germline, CDR1 is MDHEN and CDR2 SYDVKM. The junction had 21 bases not matched to a gene; V was cut back by 6 bases and J by 6 bases. TCR beta cDNA was prepared out of around 460 ng total RNA by means of a constant-region primer. ARM-PCR, slightly modified, supplied the TCR beta libraries through three nested multiplex PCR rounds. The first two PCR rounds used TRBV1-TRBV30 forward primers with a C-beta reverse primer, around 10 cycles each. A single record per CDR3 protein comes from TCRdb applying MiXCR to the multiplex PCR reads. This table has about 43,000 distinct CDR3 sequences, 65% to 85% appearing once. These data originate in a study of tumor-infiltrating lymphocytes in primary liver carcinoma. Notes on the study in general: Tumors had a significantly higher top-250-clone fraction than blood (p = 0.039). It was tumor-adjacent and tumor-blood pairs that overlapped less than tumor region pairs did.

Starting material for RNA and DNA co-extraction consisted of about 20-30 mg of unsorted bulk tissue. This sequence originates from a man aged 35 to 55 with primary liver carcinoma and hepatitis B virus infection. The gene calls are TRBV28 and TRBJ2-7; TRBD1 aligns across 9 bases. Sequencing input: liver tumor tissue from sampling region 2. Subset noted: tumor region T2, inferior pole. CDR3 sequence reads: CASRRIGTGFLGACEQYF. CDR3 bases: TGTGCCAGCAGACGCATCGGGACAGGGTTTCTGGGAGCCTGCGAGCAGTACTTC.